This T cell receptor (beta chain) was found in a study of blood T cell repertoires in COVID-19. Measured with immunoSEQ multiplex PCR; TCRdb has only the in-frame clones, and not every one. This table holds about 62,000 clones, roughly 85% found once. V lost 0 bases and J lost 5, with 2 bases in between. The CDR3 contains 11 residues. Germline CDR1 is SGHKS and CDR2 is YYEKEE (reference sequence). The sequence was obtained from a woman older than 75 with acute or convalescent COVID-19. Source material: peripheral blood. V is TRBV5-5 and J is TRBJ2-5; D ambiguous. The CDR3 is CASSLAETQYF. The CDR3 region has the DNA TGTGCCAGCAGCTTGGCGGAGACCCAGTACTTC.